The 25 T cell receptor beta chains presented below share a single source sample, sequenced in a study of beta chain features in type 1 diabetes. Of the isolated RNA, all was reverse transcribed, and so the sequenced material was expressed TCRB transcripts. Libraries were prepared by immunoSEQ multiplex PCR; TCRdb keeps only in-frame clonotypes and omits some of them. The data contain about 410,000 clones, approximately 13% of them singletons. The sample comprised naive CD4+ T cells from blood. These receptors were taken from a man aged 25-40 years in good health.

This clone has just a few counts. The chain combines TRBV9 with TRBJ2-2, with D maybe TRBD1 (6 bases). The length of the CDR3 is 16 residues. Trimming took off 4 bases at V and 6 bases at J, with 19 bases between the two ends. Germline CDR1 SGDLS, CDR2 YYNGEE. The CDR3: CASSPRGGRVAGELFF. The CDR3 region has the DNA TGTGCCAGCAGCCCTCGAGGGGGTAGGGTCGCCGGGGAGCTGTTTTTT.

About this clone itself: Other DNA sequences in the sample encode the same CDR3. The rearrangement links TRBV30 to TRBJ2-7; 7 nucleotides line up with TRBD1. J gave up 2 bases and V 5 bases, and 9 bases lay outside the gene matches. This CDR3 has 14 residues. In germline, CDR1 is GTSNPN, CDR2 SVGIG (reference sequence). The CDR3 region is CAWGMLDRPYEQYV. The CDR3 region has the DNA TGTGCCTGGGGGATGTTGGACAGGCCCTACGAGCAGTACGTC.

The chain employs TRBV7-9 and TRBJ1-2; 8 bases agree with TRBD1. Germline values: CDR1 SEHNR, CDR2 FQNEAQ (reference sequence). V lost 4 bases to trimming and J lost 6 bases; unmatched junction nucleotides: 4. This CDR3 is built from 13 residues. The CDR3 DNA is TGTGCCAGCAGCTCTGACAGGGGCCATGGCTACACCTTC. The encoded protein is CASSSDRGHGYTF.

The genes are TRBV15 and TRBJ2-7; tentative D call: TRBD2 (5 bases). The CDR3 consists of 12 residues. With 4 bases removed from V and 5 bases from J, the gap between germline ends came to 9 bases. Germline V gene data show CDR1 as LNHNV and CDR2 as YYDKDF (reference sequence). In DNA, the CDR3 is TGTGCCACCAGCATTAAGGGAGACGAGCAGTACTTC. This sequence encodes CATSIKGDEQYF.

Turning to this clone: At one end, the junction sequence differs from germline, possibly due to a read error. The genes are TRBV29-1 and TRBJ1-6, with D maybe TRBD1 (5 bases). Germline V gene data show CDR1 as SQVTM and CDR2 as ANQGSEA. This CDR3 is built from 10 residues. CDR3 in DNA: TGCAGCGTTGTTTGGACAAATTCATCCTTT. Its protein is CSVVWTNSSF.

The chain recombines TRBV7-9 with TRBJ2-3; 8 bases map to TRBD1. CDR1 and CDR2 from the germline V gene are SEHNR and FQNEAQ (reference sequence). V lost 5 bases and J lost 3; bases outside the gene matches: 7. This CDR3 has 15 amino acids. CDR3 DNA sequence: TGTGCCAGCAGCCCCGGACAGGGACGGACAGATACGCAGTATTTT. Protein sequence: CASSPGQGRTDTQYF.

There are a few counts of this clone. The chain recombines TRBV7-4 with TRBJ2-1, with D unclear. Germline assignment: CDR1 SGHVT and CDR2 SQSDAQ. The length of the CDR3 is 13 residues. V was shortened by 7 bases and J by 3 bases, with 10 bases between the two germline ends. The CDR3 sequence: CASILECYNEQFF. The CDR3 nucleotides are TGTGCCAGCATCTTGGAGTGCTACAATGAGCAGTTCTTC.

This clone turned up a few times. This rearrangement joins TRBV5-6 to TRBJ1-1; D is perhaps TRBD1 (5 bases). Germline CDR1 reads SGHDT; CDR2 reads YYEEEE. The CDR3 consists of 13 residues. Trimming pared 4 bases from V and 1 base from J, leaving 8 bases between. The CDR3 DNA is TGTGCCAGCAGCCCAAGGGGGAACACTGAAGCTTTCTTT. This encodes CASSPRGNTEAFF.

In this sample, this clone turned up a few times. This sequence joins TRBV23-1 and TRBJ2-1; 8 bases match TRBD1. TRBV23-1 is designated an ORF whose function remains uncertain. The CDR3 contains 15 residues. With 4 bases clipped from V and 6 bases from J, the junction kept 8 bases outside the gene matches. This CDR3 is CASSLLRGLFNEQFF. The DNA for the CDR3 is TGCGCCAGCAGTCTGCTCAGGGGGCTTTTCAATGAGCAGTTCTTC.

This clone was seen only a few times. This chain links TRBV7-2 with TRBJ2-4; 7 nucleotides match TRBD1. From germline, CDR1 is SGHTA and CDR2 FQGNSA. The J segment lost 7 bases and the V segment lost 5 bases, leaving 5 bases of the junction unmatched. CDR3 length: 13 residues. The DNA of the CDR3 is TGTGCCAGCAGCCTAGACAGGGTGAACATTCAGTACTTC. It yields the protein CASSLDRVNIQYF.

Details on this clone: One base away lies a much larger clone, so this may be a sequencing read error. The V and J genes are TRBV5-4 and TRBJ2-1, with 12 bases fitting TRBD2. J gave up 4 bases and V 4 bases, and 3 bases lay outside the gene matches. CDR1 SGHNT and CDR2 YYREEE come from the germline V gene (reference sequence). The CDR3 runs 15 residues. The CDR3 nucleotides are TGTGCCAGCAGCCCCGGGACTAGCGGGTACAATGAGCAGTTCTTC. This sequence encodes CASSPGTSGYNEQFF.

The chain combines TRBV2 with TRBJ1-1; D remains ambiguous. CDR3 length: 13 amino acids. With 5 bases removed from V and 1 base from J, the gap between germline ends came to 8 bases. Per germline, CDR1 SNHLY and CDR2 FYNNEI. DNA for the CDR3: TGTGCCAGCAGTATTGGTGGGAACACTGAAGCTTTCTTT. Protein product: CASSIGGNTEAFF.

This clone was seen a handful of times. This same CDR3 is encoded by further DNA sequences in the sample. The chain links TRBV29-1 to TRBJ1-1, with D unclear. The CDR3 sequence is 10 residues long. V lost 7 bases and J 0 bases, leaving 3 bases between the germline ends. The V gene's germline CDR1 is SQVTM and CDR2 ANQGSEA. DNA of the CDR3: TGCAGCGCCCTGAACACTGAAGCTTTCTTT. It encodes CSALNTEAFF.

As to this clone: The same CDR3 is also encoded by other DNA sequences in this sample. The chain uses TRBV6-5 and TRBJ2-7; TRBD2 agrees at 8 bases. This CDR3 has 13 amino acids. V was pared by 4 bases and J by 2 bases, with 1 base of the junction left unmatched. CDR1 and CDR2 from the germline V gene are MNHEY and SVGAGI. The CDR3 region is CASSLAGTYEQYF. CDR3 nucleotide sequence: TGTGCCAGCAGTTTAGCGGGAACCTACGAGCAGTACTTC.

This clone was observed a few times. The chain employs TRBV2 and TRBJ2-2; D might be TRBD1 (5 bases). The V gene's germline CDR1 is SNHLY and CDR2 FYNNEI. Trimming removed 6 bases from V and 6 bases from J, with 11 bases in between. This CDR3 spans 13 amino acids. The CDR3 DNA reads as TGTGCCAGCAGACAAGGGGAATCCGGGGAGCTGTTTTTT. Amino acid sequence: CASRQGESGELFF.

The chain uses TRBV10-3 and TRBJ2-3, with a weak D call TRBD2 (5 bases). This CDR3 is built from 14 residues. Trimming cost V 4 bases and J 2 bases, with 10 bases left between them. The germline gives CDR1 ENHRY, CDR2 SYGVKD. CDR3 in amino acids: CAISVSGTTDTQYF. As DNA, the CDR3 is TGTGCCATCAGTGTCAGCGGTACCACAGATACGCAGTATTTT.

This clone was seen only a few times. The chain employs TRBV18 and TRBJ2-1; TRBD1 matches 9 bases. With 0 bases clipped from V and 6 bases from J, the junction kept 9 bases outside the gene matches. This CDR3 has 17 residues. Per the germline V gene, CDR1 is KGHSH and CDR2 is LQKENI. This CDR3 is CASSPPRDRDSSNEQFF. CDR3 bases: TGTGCCAGCTCACCACCTAGGGACAGGGATAGTAGCAATGAGCAGTTCTTC.

This clone has just a few counts. V and J are TRBV6-1 and TRBJ2-2; 8 bases match TRBD2. Germline V gene sequence: CDR1 MNHNS, CDR2 SASEGT. After removal of 4 bases from V and 0 bases from J, the junction contained 4 bases not matched to a gene. The CDR3 has 16 residues. CDR3 nucleotide sequence: TGTGCCAGCAGTGGGTCAGCGGGAGCGAACACCGGGGAGCTGTTTTTT. This gives the protein CASSGSAGANTGELFF.

The chain joins TRBV28 to TRBJ2-5; 9 positions match TRBD1. Germline CDR1 MDHEN, CDR2 SYDVKM. Unmatched junction bases numbered 8, after V lost 4 bases and J lost 5 bases. This CDR3 spans 15 amino acids. DNA for the CDR3: TGTGCCAGCAGTTCCCCGGGACAGGGTGCGGAGACCCAGTACTTC. Translation gives CASSSPGQGAETQYF.

The chain is built from TRBV7-3 and TRBJ2-1, with a weak D call TRBD2 (6 bases). Germline CDR1 is SGHTA and CDR2 is FQGTGA. The CDR3 is made up of 13 amino acids. The V gene lost 0 bases and the J gene lost 12 bases, with 12 bases spanning the gap. CDR3 region: CASSLTRGAAQFF. The CDR3 bases are TGTGCCAGCAGCTTAACGCGCGGGGCTGCGCAGTTCTTC.

A few counts support this clone. The chain uses TRBV15 and TRBJ1-3; no clear D gene. The germline V gene has CDR1 LNHNV and CDR2 YYDKDF (reference sequence). V lost 0 bases to trimming and J lost 3 bases, with 9 bases between them. The CDR3 spans 15 residues. The CDR3 here is CATSRDRRVGNTIYF. The CDR3 nucleotides are TGTGCCACCAGCAGAGATCGAAGGGTTGGAAACACCATATATTTT.

This chain uses TRBV5-6 with TRBJ1-2; no clear D. The CDR3 is 14 amino acids. Trimming cost V 2 bases and J 2 bases, with 10 bases left between them. Germline lookup yields CDR1 SGHDT and CDR2 YYEEEE. The CDR3 nucleotides read TGTGCCAGCAGCTTTGTTTCAAGGAACTATGGCTACACCTTC. Amino acids: CASSFVSRNYGYTF.

The chain combines TRBV28 with TRBJ1-4; perhaps TRBD1 as D (5 bases). The CDR3 is 13 amino acids. CDR1 MDHEN and CDR2 SYDVKM come from the germline V gene. The germline V and J ends were trimmed by 6 bases and 11 bases, with 16 bases remaining between them. The CDR3 DNA follows: TGTGCCAGCAGCCTAACACGACAGCGGAAACTGTTTTTT. This gives the protein CASSLTRQRKLFF.

CDR3 in amino acids: CAWTRRGTEAFF. Written as DNA, the CDR3 is TGTGCCTGGACCCGGAGGGGCACTGAAGCTTTCTTT. The V call is TRBV30, the J call TRBJ1-1; D is perhaps TRBD1 (5 bases). The CDR3 loop spans 12 amino acids. Between the trimmed V and J ends, which lost 4 bases and 4 bases, there was a span of 10 bases. The germline V gene encodes CDR1 GTSNPN and CDR2 SVGIG (reference sequence).

The chain uses TRBV30 and TRBJ2-1, with 7 bases lining up with TRBD2. Germline lookup yields CDR1 GTSNPN and CDR2 SVGIG (reference sequence). This CDR3 spans 15 amino acids. V lost 2 bases and J lost 5; bases outside the gene matches: 9. The CDR3 DNA sequence: TGTGCCTGGAGTCCTCCTAACGGGAGGAACAATGAGCAGTTCTTC. Its protein is CAWSPPNGRNNEQFF.